Detailed here is one T cell receptor (beta chain). Other DNA sequences within the sample encode an identical CDR3. The record originates from a study of blood T cell repertoires in COVID-19. Background on the study: Both acute and convalescent COVID-19 samples were obtained from the United States, Italy and Spain.

V lost 1 base to trimming and J lost 3 bases; unmatched junction nucleotides: 0. From germline, CDR1 is SEHNR and CDR2 FQNEAQ (reference sequence). The CDR3 contains 14 residues. Method: immunoSEQ multiplex PCR; TCRdb's copy keeps in-frame clones and lacks some. The data hold around 50,000 clones, with approximately 82% observed a single time. The sample taken for sequencing was peripheral blood. The genes are TRBV7-9 and TRBJ1-1, with TRBD1 matching 9 bases. The sequence was obtained from a human donor in a cohort sampled during active COVID-19. Here the CDR3 DNA reads TGTGCCAGCAGCTTAGGACAGGGGGACACTGAAGCTTTCTTT. It translates to CASSLGQGDTEAFF.